The next 29 T cell receptor beta chains were all read from a single sample in a study of OX40 agonist ivuxolimab in advanced cancers. Method: immunoSEQ multiplex PCR; TCRdb's copy keeps in-frame clones and lacks some. The sample contains about 67,000 clones, approximately 87% of which appear only once. The sequenced sample was CD4+ or CD8+ T cells sorted from blood, obtained in a trial of the OX40 agonist ivuxolimab. Receptors were obtained from an adult with an advanced solid tumor such as melanoma, head and neck, liver or kidney cancer.

V is TRBV12-5 and J is TRBJ2-1; the D is unclear. The germline CDR1 and CDR2 sequences are LGHNT and FRNRAP. CDR3 length: 13 residues. Trimming cost V 6 bases and J 8 bases, with 14 bases left between them. CDR3 coding DNA: TGTGCTAGTGGGCCCTTCCTAGGAGATGAGCAGTTCTTC. Residues: CASGPFLGDEQFF.

The CDR3 region has the DNA TGTGCCAGCAGAAGCACCGGGACAGGGGGCGTCGAAGCTTTCTTT. Translation: CASRSTGTGGVEAFF. The V and J genes are TRBV6-4 and TRBJ1-1, with 12 bases fitting TRBD1. The germline V gene has CDR1 MRHNA and CDR2 SNTAGT. The CDR3 has 15 residues. V lost 6 bases and J lost 8; bases outside the gene matches: 10.

This sequence joins TRBV7-8 and TRBJ2-5; D gene uncertain. Per the germline V gene, CDR1 is SGHVS and CDR2 is FQNEAQ. The CDR3 is made up of 14 amino acids. V lost 5 bases and J lost 5, with 15 bases in between. The CDR3 sequence: CASSPRVVGETQYF. CDR3 nucleotides: TGTGCCAGCAGCCCACGGGTTGTGGGGGAGACCCAGTACTTC.

This clone turned up a few times. As DNA, the CDR3 is TGTGCCAGCAGTTCCACTAGCAGGGTGGAGACCCAGTACTTC. Its translation: CASSSTSRVETQYF. The chain carries TRBV28 and TRBJ2-5; weak D call: TRBD2 (6 bases). CDR1 and CDR2 (germline): MDHEN, SYDVKM. V lost 4 bases to trimming and J lost 5 bases, with 14 bases between them. The CDR3 covers 14 residues.

The chain joins TRBV19 to TRBJ2-6; 8 bases map to TRBD1. V trimming: 9 bases; J trimming: 0 bases; junction bases outside the gene matches: 4. Per the germline V gene, CDR1 is LNHDA and CDR2 is SQIVND (reference sequence). The CDR3 spans 15 residues. The CDR3 loop reads CASRGHSSGANVLTF. In DNA, the CDR3 is TGTGCCAGCAGGGGGCATAGCTCTGGGGCCAACGTCCTGACTTTC.

The J gene is TRBJ1-2, the V gene TRBV6-5; TRBD1 aligns across 8 bases. V shed 4 bases and J 4 bases; nucleotides not matched to a gene: 2. Germline V CDR1 and CDR2: MNHEY, SVGAGI. This CDR3 is built from 13 residues. CDR3 nucleotides: TGTGCCAGCAGTTCGACAGGGGCCTATGGCTACACCTTC. This sequence encodes CASSSTGAYGYTF.

The genes are TRBV6-5 and TRBJ1-1, with D possibly TRBD1 on 5 matching bases. This CDR3 contains 16 residues. Trimming cost V 0 bases and J 3 bases, with 14 bases left between them. Germline CDR1 and CDR2: MNHEY and SVGAGI. The DNA of the CDR3 is TGTGCCAGCAGTTACTCGTCCGCGGGGCTACACACTGAAGCTTTCTTT. The encoded protein is CASSYSSAGLHTEAFF.

The rearrangement joins TRBV9 to TRBJ2-3; no definite D call. The CDR3 contains 14 residues. Deletions cut 4 bases from V and 0 bases from J, with 9 bases between. Germline V gene lookup returns CDR1 SGDLS and CDR2 YYNGEE. CDR3 nucleotide sequence: TGTGCCAGCAGCCCCCATGCTAGCACAGATACGCAGTATTTT. Residues: CASSPHASTDTQYF.

V and J are TRBV30 and TRBJ1-6, with D uncertain. Trimming removed 0 bases from V and 6 bases from J, with 9 bases in between. This CDR3 spans 14 amino acids. Per the germline V gene, CDR1 is GTSNPN and CDR2 is SVGIG (reference sequence). For the CDR3, the DNA is TGTGCCTGGAGTGTACTCCAGCCTAATTCACCCCTCCACTTT. It encodes CAWSVLQPNSPLHF. Full variable domain (rest looked up from reference TRBV30 and TRBJ1-6): SQTIHQWPATLVQPVGSPLSLECTVEGTSNPNLYWYRQAAGRGLQLLFYSVGIGQISSEVPQNLSASRPQDRQFILSSKKLLLSDSGFYLCAWSVLQPNSPLHFGNGTRLTVT.

This clone was counted only a few times. The chain couples TRBV18 to TRBJ1-5, with D perhaps matching TRBD1 (5 bases). There are 14 residues in the CDR3. With 5 bases removed from V and 3 bases from J, the gap between germline ends came to 11 bases. Germline CDR1 KGHSH, CDR2 LQKENI. The CDR3 spells CASSRLGDNQPQHF. The CDR3, as DNA: TGTGCCAGCTCAAGGTTAGGGGACAATCAGCCCCAGCATTTT.

The V and J genes are TRBV6-6 and TRBJ1-3, with D hard to call. CDR3 length: 11 amino acids. Trimming pared 7 bases from V and 7 bases from J, leaving 8 bases between. The germline V gene has CDR1 MNHNY and CDR2 SVGAGI (reference sequence). The DNA of the CDR3 is TGTGCCAGCACCCAAGGGAACACCATATATTTT. Translating it yields CASTQGNTIYF.

The chain couples TRBV28 to TRBJ2-7, with 11 positions matching TRBD2. Germline assignment: CDR1 MDHEN and CDR2 SYDVKM. V gave up 6 bases and J gave up 3 bases; unmatched junction bases: 13. The CDR3 is 17 residues long. The chain's CDR3 is CASSSLTSGMGHYEQYF. Written as DNA, the CDR3 is TGTGCCAGCAGCTCCCTGACTAGCGGGATGGGGCACTACGAGCAGTACTTC.

This clone was picked up a small number of times. Other DNA variants within this sample encode the same CDR3. The chain carries TRBV7-9 and TRBJ2-2, with TRBD2 identical over 11 bases. There are 16 residues in the CDR3. With 4 bases clipped from V and 5 bases from J, the junction kept 6 bases outside the gene matches. Germline values: CDR1 SEHNR, CDR2 FQNEAQ (reference sequence). The CDR3 DNA sequence: TGTGCCAGCAGCTCCGGACTAGCGGGCGGGACCGGGGAGCTGTTTTTT. Translating gives CASSSGLAGGTGELFF.

The chain couples TRBV5-6 to TRBJ1-5; a possible D gene is TRBD1 (6 bases). The germline V gene encodes CDR1 SGHDT and CDR2 YYEEEE. The CDR3 spans 15 residues. V was cut by 5 bases and J by 3 bases, with 15 bases left in between. CDR3 in amino acids: CASRRGNSYNQPQHF. In DNA, the CDR3 is TGTGCCAGCAGGAGGGGGAACAGCTACAATCAGCCCCAGCATTTT.

The V gene is TRBV30, the J gene TRBJ1-3; D remains ambiguous. V lost 4 bases to trimming and J lost 4 bases, with 14 bases between them. Germline CDR1 is GTSNPN and CDR2 is SVGIG (reference sequence). The CDR3 covers 14 residues. The CDR3 spells CAWTNGPAGNTIYF. The CDR3 DNA reads as TGTGCCTGGACCAACGGACCGGCGGGAAACACCATATATTTT.

The chain employs TRBV6-1 and TRBJ1-1; the D is unclear. V was trimmed by 5 bases and J by 1 base, leaving 11 bases between them. CDR3 length equals 14 residues. Germline V gene lookup returns CDR1 MNHNS and CDR2 SASEGT. This chain's CDR3 is CASSKDAANTEAFF. As DNA, the CDR3 is TGTGCCAGCAGTAAAGACGCGGCGAACACTGAAGCTTTCTTT.

This chain joins TRBV28 and TRBJ1-5; a possible D gene is TRBD1 (6 bases). Germline CDR1 MDHEN, CDR2 SYDVKM. This CDR3 has 13 residues. V lost 6 bases, J lost 1 base, and 7 bases lay in between. CDR3 sequence (DNA): TGTGCCAGCAGACAGGGAAGCAATCAGCCCCAGCATTTT. Translating gives CASRQGSNQPQHF.

J is TRBJ2-3 and V is TRBV11-1; D call uncertain. Germline V gene sequence: CDR1 SGHAT, CDR2 FQDESV (reference sequence). The CDR3 has 12 residues. The V end was cut by 7 bases, the J end by 2 bases, with 7 bases between. CDR3 sequence reads: CASNSNTDTQYF. CDR3 DNA: TGTGCCAGCAACTCCAACACAGATACGCAGTATTTT.

The CDR3 DNA reads TGTGCCAGTAGTGGGGCAGCTACTAATGAAAAACTGTTTTTT. It specifies CASSGAATNEKLFF. The genes are TRBV19 and TRBJ1-4; TRBD1 might be the D (5 bases). This CDR3 spans 14 amino acids. V was shortened by 5 bases and J by 2 bases, with 9 bases between the two germline ends. The germline gives CDR1 LNHDA, CDR2 SQIVND (reference sequence).

The rearrangement joins TRBV4-2 to TRBJ1-5, with D maybe TRBD1 (5 bases). The V and J ends lost 1 base and 7 bases respectively, with 11 bases between them. The CDR3 spans 14 residues. CDR1 and CDR2 (germline): LGHNA, YNFKEQ. The CDR3: CASSQVGPEQPQHF. In DNA form, the CDR3 reads TGTGCCAGCAGCCAAGTGGGACCGGAACAGCCCCAGCATTTT.

The count of this clone is one. The chain carries TRBV19 and TRBJ1-4, with D uncertain. CDR3 size: 18 residues. Trimming cost V 0 bases and J 0 bases, with 14 bases left between them. Germline V gene sequence: CDR1 LNHDA, CDR2 SQIVND (reference sequence). The CDR3 sequence: CASSIDPPRLTTNEKLFF. The CDR3 DNA follows: TGTGCCAGTAGTATAGACCCCCCACGCCTCACAACTAATGAAAAACTGTTTTTT.

The V call is TRBV6-1, the J call TRBJ2-7; no definite D call. The germline V gene encodes CDR1 MNHNS and CDR2 SASEGT. CDR3 length: 13 residues. The V end was cut by 7 bases, the J end by 0 bases, with 10 bases between. Written as DNA, the CDR3 is TGTGCCAGCATAGGGCCTCTCTCCTACGAGCAGTACTTC. Translation gives CASIGPLSYEQYF.

The chain is built from TRBV5-1 and TRBJ2-3, with TRBD1 identical over 8 bases. The CDR3 has 14 amino acids. The V segment lost 4 bases and the J segment 5 bases; nucleotides outside the gene matches: 6. The V gene's germline CDR1 is SGHRS and CDR2 YFSETQ. This chain's CDR3 is CASSPGQGGDTQYF. In DNA, the CDR3 is TGCGCCAGCAGCCCCGGACAGGGAGGAGATACGCAGTATTTT.

The J gene is TRBJ1-1, the V gene TRBV5-4; possible D gene TRBD1, 5 bases. V was trimmed by 3 bases and J by 0 bases, leaving 12 bases between them. Per the germline V gene, CDR1 is SGHNT and CDR2 is YYREEE (reference sequence). This CDR3 contains 15 residues. The CDR3 is CASSSPGLMNTEAFF. The CDR3 bases are TGTGCCAGCAGCTCCCCGGGACTAATGAACACTGAAGCTTTCTTT.

The chain joins TRBV4-3 to TRBJ1-4, with 7 bases aligning to TRBD1. From germline, CDR1 is LGHNA and CDR2 YSLEER. V was pared by 3 bases and J by 3 bases, with 4 bases of the junction left unmatched. This CDR3 comprises 15 residues. CDR3: CASSHKQGPNEKLFF. The CDR3 region has the DNA TGCGCCAGCAGCCATAAACAGGGGCCTAATGAAAAACTGTTTTTT.

This chain uses TRBV9 with TRBJ2-3; no clear D. This CDR3 region has 13 residues. Trimming removed 0 bases at V and 4 bases at J, with 6 bases between. Germline V gene sequence: CDR1 SGDLS, CDR2 YYNGEE. In DNA form, the CDR3 reads TGTGCCAGCAGCGTAGGTGGGTCAGATACGCAGTATTTT. This gives the protein CASSVGGSDTQYF.

The rearrangement links TRBV5-1 to TRBJ1-3; a weak D match, TRBD1 (6 bases). The V and J ends lost 0 bases and 0 bases respectively, with 10 bases between them. This CDR3 has 16 residues. Germline V gives CDR1 SGHRS, CDR2 YFSETQ. CDR3 residues: CASSLGDRLSGNTIYF. As DNA, the CDR3 is TGCGCCAGCAGCTTGGGAGACAGGCTCTCTGGAAACACCATATATTTT.

CDR3 sequence (DNA): TGTGCCAGCAGTTTATCTGGATCCTACGAGCAGTACTTC. Amino acids: CASSLSGSYEQYF. This chain uses TRBV27 with TRBJ2-7, with unresolved D. V gave up 0 bases and J gave up 1 base, with 4 bases separating them. The CDR3 is made up of 13 amino acids. Germline V gene lookup returns CDR1 MNHEY and CDR2 SMNVEV (reference sequence).

The chain recombines TRBV7-2 with TRBJ1-6; tentatively, D is TRBD1 (6 bases). This CDR3 has 17 residues. Germline values: CDR1 SGHTA, CDR2 FQGNSA. Trimming cost V 6 bases and J 7 bases, with 22 bases left between them. The CDR3 loop is CASSLSPGGGLNSPLHF. CDR3 bases: TGTGCCAGCAGTCTGAGTCCGGGGGGCGGTTTAAATTCACCCCTCCACTTT.